The rows below give T cell receptor beta chains drawn from one sample of a study of T cell repertoires in cytomegalovirus infection. Each CDR3 protein is one row after TCRdb ran MiXCR on the reads. The sample lists 630,000 or so distinct CDR3 sequences; approximately 24% were seen once. The sample taken for sequencing was CD8+ T cells from PBMCs. The origin of the receptors is a human donor in good health (CMV status not recorded). Some clones in this sample may be carry-over from other donors' samples. The CDR3 runs from the conserved cysteine through the conserved F or W. A D gene is named only where the DNA matches it firmly. Clone size, where shown, is once, few, many, or a class for clones that have expanded.

TRBV25-1	.	few	TRBJ1-1	CASSAVWGTEAFF	TGTGCCAGCAGTGCGGTATGGGGGACTGAAGCTTTCTTT
TRBV13	.	.	TRBJ2-2	CASSPSSASNTGELFF	TGTGCCAGCAGCCCTTCTAGCGCTTCGAACACCGGGGAGCTGTTTTTT
TRBV6-5	.	many	TRBJ2-5	CASSYWINLRAETQYF	TGTGCCAGCAGTTACTGGATCAACCTACGGGCAGAGACCCAGTACTTC
TRBV7-8	.	many	TRBJ2-3	CASSLGRDTQYF	TGTGCCAGCAGCTTAGGCAGAGATACGCAGTATTTT
TRBV28	.	few	TRBJ1-5	CASSPLRDSNQPQHF	TGTGCCAGCAGTCCCCTCCGGGACAGCAATCAGCCCCAGCATTTT
TRBV29-1	TRBD1	.	TRBJ1-1	CSVWTGADTEAFF	TGCAGCGTTTGGACAGGGGCTGATACTGAAGCTTTCTTT
TRBV6-2/TRBV6-3	.	.	TRBJ2-5	CASDGGGGTQYF	TGTGCCAGTGACGGCGGGGGCGGGACCCAGTACTTC
TRBV2	.	few	TRBJ1-2	CASPGTPNYGYTF	TGTGCCAGCCCCGGGACACCTAACTATGGCTACACCTTC
TRBV5-6	.	few	TRBJ1-3	CASSLTLRLNSSGNTIYF	TGTGCCAGCAGCTTGACCTTACGACTGAATAGCTCTGGAAACACCATATATTTT
TRBV20-1	.	many	TRBJ1-6	CSARDLEMYSPLHF	TGCAGTGCTAGAGATTTAGAGATGTATTCACCCCTCCACTTT